These 16 T cell receptor beta chains originate from one sample sequenced in a study of tumor-infiltrating lymphocytes in primary liver carcinoma. Constant-region priming of roughly 490 ng total RNA yielded TCR beta cDNA. ARM-PCR was slightly modified, and three nested multiplex PCR rounds with it gave rise to the TCR beta libraries. Primers for the first two PCR rounds were TRBV1-TRBV30 forward primers and a C-beta reverse primer (roughly 10 cycles per round). One entry per CDR3 protein, called by TCRdb with MiXCR from the multiplex PCR reads. In the table there are about 320,000 distinct CDR3 sequences, 65% of which are singletons. Germline DNA was also extracted, and blood RNA was taken from unsorted whole blood. Sequencing used peripheral blood. All receptors come from a man between 40 and 49 years old with primary liver carcinoma and hepatitis B virus infection.

The gene calls are TRBV28 and TRBJ2-7; TRBD1 matches 10 bases. The ends lost 5 bases at V and 2 bases at J; junction bases unmatched: 3. Germline V gene data show CDR1 as MDHEN and CDR2 as SYDVKM. The CDR3 sequence is 14 residues long. In DNA form, the CDR3 reads TGTGCCAGCAGTCCGGGACAGGGGCCCTACGAGCAGTACTTC. Protein sequence: CASSPGQGPYEQYF.

This clonotype was detected ten times or more. The J gene is TRBJ2-4, the V gene TRBV29-1; D ambiguous. The V end was cut by 7 bases, the J end by 4 bases, with 14 bases between. The CDR3 extends over 13 amino acids. Germline CDR1 reads SQVTM; CDR2 reads ANQGSEA. For the CDR3, the DNA is TGCAGCGGATTAGGTGGGCAGAAAAACATTCAGTACTTC. This gives the protein CSGLGGQKNIQYF.

The rearrangement uses TRBV7-2 and TRBJ2-7, with D uncertain. This CDR3 is 14 amino acids long. Trimming pared 4 bases from V and 6 bases from J, leaving 16 bases between. Per the germline V gene, CDR1 is SGHTA and CDR2 is FQGNSA. The CDR3 coding sequence is TGTGCCAGCAGCTCCTATAGCAGTGCGGCCGAGCAGTACTTC. It encodes CASSSYSSAAEQYF.

V usage is TRBV6-1 and J usage is TRBJ2-1; weak D call: TRBD1 (5 bases). V lost 4 bases, J lost 5 bases, and 21 bases lay in between. The CDR3 spans 17 residues. Germline CDR1 is MNHNS and CDR2 is SASEGT. The CDR3 nucleotides are TGTGCCAGCAGTGCCGGCCACGACAGTGTAAACGACAATGAGCAGTTCTTC. As protein: CASSAGHDSVNDNEQFF.

Concerning this clonotype itself: Sequence at one end of the junction differs from germline and may be a read error. The CDR3: CASSLGASGANILTF. CDR3 sequence (DNA): TGCGCCAGCAGCCTGGGGGCCTCGGGGGCCAACATCCTGACTTTC. This chain joins TRBV4-1 and TRBJ2-6; D is tentatively TRBD1 or TRBD2 (6 bases each). The germline CDR1 and CDR2 sequences are MGHRA and YSYEKL. CDR3 length: 15 residues.

This chain links TRBV28 with TRBJ2-6, with TRBD2 identical over 8 bases. Losses at the gene ends were 6 bases for V and 8 bases for J; bases not matched to a gene: 6. Per the germline V gene, CDR1 is MDHEN and CDR2 is SYDVKM. The CDR3 has 14 amino acids. The CDR3 DNA sequence: TGTGCCAGCAGACTCCGGGAGGGGTCCAACGTCCTGACTTTC. Its protein product is CASRLREGSNVLTF.

Regarding this clonotype: Just one base apart from a much larger clone, this may be a read error. The chain links TRBV29-1 to TRBJ2-3; TRBD2 matches 9 bases. The CDR3 loop spans 14 amino acids. The trim removed 5 bases at V and 0 bases at J, leaving 3 bases unmatched. The germline CDR1 and CDR2 sequences are SQVTM and ANQGSEA. CDR3 in DNA: TGCAGCGTTCCTAGCGGGGTTAGCACAGATACGCAGTATTTT. This gives the protein CSVPSGVSTDTQYF.

This clonotype was picked up many times. The chain employs TRBV29-1 and TRBJ2-1; 9 nucleotides align to TRBD1. J was trimmed by 6 bases and V by 7 bases; bases with no gene match: 4. Germline V gene data show CDR1 as SQVTM and CDR2 as ANQGSEA. The length of the CDR3 is 12 residues. The CDR3 sequence: CSDIQGANEQFF. The CDR3, as DNA: TGCAGCGATATACAGGGGGCCAATGAGCAGTTCTTC.

This clonotype came up once. This sequence may be a read error, since a much larger clone differs from it by one base. V gene TRBV10-3 combines with J gene TRBJ2-7; 12 nucleotides align to TRBD2. Germline V gene lookup returns CDR1 ENHRY and CDR2 SYGVKD. This CDR3 comprises 14 residues. In DNA form, the CDR3 reads TGTGTCATCAGTGTGACTAGCGGGAGTCTAGGGCAGTACTTC. Translation gives CVISVTSGSLGQYF.

As regards this clonotype: The junction shows a germline mismatch at one end, possibly a read error. This chain connects TRBV4-1 to TRBJ2-5, with TRBD1 as a possible D gene (6 bases). The CDR3 sequence is 14 residues long. Germline V gene data show CDR1 as MGHRA and CDR2 as YSYEKL. The DNA of the CDR3 is TGCGCCAGCAGCCATGGACAGTTCCAAGAAACCCAGTACTTC. Encoded protein: CASSHGQFQETQYF.

Points on this clonotype: Because it lacks the conserved phenylalanine or tryptophan at the end, this CDR3 is likely a read error. V is TRBV6-6 and J is TRBJ2-6; D not resolved. Trimming removed 10 bases from V and 4 bases from J, with 5 bases in between. Germline V lookup: CDR1 MNHNY, CDR2 SVGAGI (reference sequence). CDR3 size: 11 residues. The CDR3 loop reads CATRGANVLTL. The CDR3 DNA reads TGTGCCACTCGGGGGGCCAACGTCCTGACTCTC.

The chain recombines TRBV5-4 with TRBJ2-7; maybe TRBD1 (5 bases). V dropped 2 bases and J dropped 2 bases, with 11 bases sitting between them. Looked up from germline, CDR1 is SGHNT and CDR2 is YYREEE (reference sequence). This CDR3 has 14 amino acids. In DNA form, the CDR3 reads TGTGCCAGCAGCTTTCAGGGCTTAACCTACGAGCAGTACTTC. Protein product: CASSFQGLTYEQYF. The whole variable domain, filled in from reference TRBV5-4 and TRBJ2-7, reads ETGVTQSPTHLIKTRGQQVTLRCSSQSGHNTVSWYQQALGQGPQFIFQYYREEENGRGNFPPRFSGLQFPNYSSELNVNALELDDSALYLCASSFQGLTYEQYFGPGTRLTVT.

In its sample, this clonotype was seen once. The rearrangement joins TRBV4-1 to TRBJ2-2; maybe TRBD1 (5 bases). Trimming pared 0 bases from V and 12 bases from J, leaving 17 bases between. Germline CDR1 MGHRA, CDR2 YSYEKL. This CDR3 spans 15 amino acids. The CDR3, as DNA: TGCGCCAGCAGCCAAGAAGAACTCGGGTCAGGGAAGCTGTTTTTT. This sequence encodes CASSQEELGSGKLFF.

This clonotype was recorded many times. As DNA, the CDR3 is TGCGCCAGCAGCCAAGAGCGGGGACGGCCCCAGCATTTT. It translates to CASSQERGRPQHF. The chain is built from TRBV4-3 and TRBJ1-5, with D possibly matching TRBD1 (5 bases). The V end was cut by 0 bases, the J end by 9 bases, with 9 bases between. In germline, CDR1 is LGHNA, CDR2 YSLEER. This CDR3 comprises 13 residues.

In regard to this clonotype: Its ends do not fully match the called genes, so a read error is possible. J is TRBJ1-1 and V is TRBV11-1; D gene uncertain. The CDR3 totals 13 residues. CDR1 is SGHAT, CDR2 FQDESV, per germline (reference sequence). CDR3 nucleotide sequence: TGTGCCAGCAGCTTAGATGAGGAGGTTTTCGCTTTATTT. Translated, it gives CASSLDEEVFALF.

Of note for this clonotype: Mismatch with germline at one junction end may stem from a read error. The chain combines TRBV5-1 with TRBJ2-3; 8 nucleotides agree with TRBD1. The CDR3 spans 16 residues. The germline CDR1 and CDR2 sequences are SGHRS and YFSETQ. This chain's CDR3 is CASNLGTGGWADTQYF. Written as DNA, the CDR3 is TGCGCCAGCAACTTGGGAACAGGGGGATGGGCAGATACGCAGTATTTT. Based on the CDR3 plus reference TRBV5-1 and TRBJ2-3, the full variable domain is KAGVTQTPRYLIKTRGQQVTLSCSPISGHRSVSWYQQTPGQGLQFLFEYFSETQRNKGNFPGRFSGRQFSNSRSEMNVSTLELGDSALYLCASNLGTGGWADTQYFGPGTRLTVL.